The rows below give T cell receptor beta chains drawn from one sample of a study of T cell repertoires in cytomegalovirus infection. TCRdb re-derived calls from the reads in MiXCR, one entry per CDR3 protein. The sample has tens of thousands of distinct CDR3 sequences, 22% seen once. Their target antigens are unknown. The sequencing sample was made of PBMCs, sequenced either directly or after in vitro stimulation (not recorded which). These receptors came from a human donor in good health (CMV status not recorded). Some clones in this sample may be carry-over from other donors' samples. Each CDR3 is given with its conserved first and last residue. Each record gives: D gene, clone size, V gene, J gene, CDR3 protein, CDR3 DNA. A D gene is named only where the DNA matches it firmly. Some rows have no size entry. The others give once, few or many, or a class for an expanded clone.

D gene: TRBD2
clone size: few
V gene: TRBV2
J gene: TRBJ2-7
CDR3 protein: CASTTRGLATSYEQYF
CDR3 DNA: TGTGCCAGCACCACCCGGGGACTAGCAACGTCCTACGAGCAGTACTTC

D gene: .
clone size: .
V gene: TRBV7-2
J gene: TRBJ1-3
CDR3 protein: CASSLFSPGEPGNTIYF
CDR3 DNA: TGTGCCAGCAGCTTATTCAGTCCAGGGGAGCCTGGAAACACCATATATTTT

D gene: TRBD2
clone size: many
V gene: TRBV7-9
J gene: TRBJ2-7
CDR3 protein: CASSSRDYHEQYF
CDR3 DNA: TGTGCCAGCAGCTCCCGGGACTACCACGAGCAGTACTTC

D gene: .
clone size: .
V gene: TRBV5-3
J gene: TRBJ1-5
CDR3 protein: CASSLYVGSGQPQHF
CDR3 DNA: TGTGCCAGCAGCTTGTATGTAGGGTCGGGTCAGCCCCAGCATTTT

D gene: TRBD1
clone size: few
V gene: TRBV7-2
J gene: TRBJ1-2
CDR3 protein: CASSLASGQGDYGYTF
CDR3 DNA: TGTGCCAGCAGCTTAGCATCGGGACAGGGGGACTATGGCTACACCTTC

D gene: TRBD2
clone size: few
V gene: TRBV27
J gene: TRBJ2-2
CDR3 protein: CASNLAGGSTGELFF
CDR3 DNA: TGTGCCAGCAATCTAGCGGGAGGCAGCACCGGGGAGCTGTTTTTT

D gene: .
clone size: once
V gene: TRBV6-5
J gene: TRBJ1-1
CDR3 protein: CASSTGTPNTEAFF
CDR3 DNA: TGTGCCAGCAGTACCGGGACACCGAACACTGAAGCTTTCTTT

D gene: .
clone size: .
V gene: TRBV7-4
J gene: TRBJ2-7
CDR3 protein: CASSLQGEVYEQYF
CDR3 DNA: TGTGCCAGCAGCTTACAGGGGGAGGTCTACGAGCAGTACTTC

D gene: .
clone size: .
V gene: TRBV7-2
J gene: TRBJ1-1
CDR3 protein: CASSSIEAYTEAFF
CDR3 DNA: TGTGCCAGCAGCTCGATCGAAGCCTACACTGAAGCTTTCTTT

D gene: TRBD1
clone size: few
V gene: TRBV14
J gene: TRBJ1-2
CDR3 protein: CASSSGTGGYGYTF
CDR3 DNA: TGTGCCAGCAGCTCAGGGACAGGTGGCTATGGCTACACCTTC

D gene: TRBD2
clone size: .
V gene: TRBV6-2/TRBV6-3
J gene: TRBJ2-3
CDR3 protein: CASSSTLAGGPTQYF
CDR3 DNA: TGTGCCAGCAGTTCCACACTAGCGGGAGGGCCTACGCAGTATTTT

D gene: .
clone size: .
V gene: TRBV4-1
J gene: TRBJ2-7
CDR3 protein: CASSHRETASSYEQYF
CDR3 DNA: TGCGCCAGCAGCCATCGGGAGACAGCTAGCTCCTACGAGCAGTACTTC

D gene: .
clone size: .
V gene: TRBV6-5
J gene: TRBJ1-6
CDR3 protein: CASTGQYDNSPLHF
CDR3 DNA: TGTGCCAGCACCGGACAGTACGATAATTCACCCCTCCACTTT

D gene: .
clone size: .
V gene: TRBV5-4
J gene: TRBJ2-7
CDR3 protein: CASSSSAGTPKYEQYF
CDR3 DNA: TGTGCCAGCAGCTCGAGCGCCGGGACGCCTAAATACGAGCAGTACTTC

D gene: TRBD2
clone size: many
V gene: TRBV28
J gene: TRBJ2-1
CDR3 protein: CASRLAGRRYNEQFF
CDR3 DNA: TGTGCCAGCAGGCTAGCGGGGAGACGCTACAATGAGCAGTTCTTC

D gene: TRBD2
clone size: few
V gene: TRBV12-3/TRBV12-4
J gene: TRBJ2-5
CDR3 protein: CASSPPGTRWETQYF
CDR3 DNA: TGTGCCAGCAGCCCGCCCGGGACTAGATGGGAGACCCAGTACTTC

D gene: .
clone size: .
V gene: TRBV20-1
J gene: TRBJ2-7
CDR3 protein: CSARAGGRGGTYEQYF
CDR3 DNA: TGCAGTGCTAGAGCAGGGGGGCGGGGCGGAACCTACGAGCAGTACTTC

D gene: .
clone size: few
V gene: TRBV6-5
J gene: TRBJ1-2
CDR3 protein: CASSVSGNYGYTF
CDR3 DNA: TGTGCCAGCAGCGTGTCAGGGAACTATGGCTACACCTTC

D gene: .
clone size: .
V gene: TRBV20-1
J gene: TRBJ1-2
CDR3 protein: CSATPGVGSMSYTF
CDR3 DNA: TGCAGTGCTACCCCCGGCGTCGGCTCTATGAGCTACACCTTC

D gene: TRBD1
clone size: few
V gene: TRBV4-3
J gene: TRBJ2-2
CDR3 protein: CASSQGGQGNTGELFF
CDR3 DNA: TGCGCCAGCAGCCAAGGGGGACAGGGGAACACCGGGGAGCTGTTTTTT

D gene: .
clone size: .
V gene: TRBV7-2
J gene: TRBJ1-2
CDR3 protein: CASSLGRGVAYGYTF
CDR3 DNA: TGTGCCAGCAGCTTAGGGCGGGGGGTAGCCTATGGCTACACCTTC

D gene: .
clone size: .
V gene: TRBV20-1
J gene: TRBJ2-1
CDR3 protein: CSARDPSADEQFF
CDR3 DNA: TGCAGTGCTAGAGACCCTAGCGCCGATGAGCAGTTCTTC

D gene: .
clone size: .
V gene: TRBV14
J gene: TRBJ2-7
CDR3 protein: CASASSRGEFGYEQYF
CDR3 DNA: TGTGCCAGCGCTTCTTCTCGAGGGGAATTCGGCTACGAGCAGTACTTC

D gene: .
clone size: many
V gene: TRBV19
J gene: TRBJ1-3
CDR3 protein: CASSKGIAGNTIYF
CDR3 DNA: TGTGCCAGTAGTAAGGGGATTGCTGGAAACACCATATATTTT

D gene: .
clone size: few
V gene: TRBV29-1
J gene: TRBJ2-3
CDR3 protein: CSVGNFGYTQYF
CDR3 DNA: TGCAGCGTTGGAAATTTTGGATATACGCAGTATTTT

D gene: .
clone size: many
V gene: TRBV4-3
J gene: TRBJ2-2
CDR3 protein: CASSQNDRDGGELFF
CDR3 DNA: TGCGCCAGCAGCCAAAACGACCGGGACGGCGGGGAGCTGTTTTTT

D gene: .
clone size: few
V gene: TRBV11-3
J gene: TRBJ2-1
CDR3 protein: CASSLEVGSYNEQFF
CDR3 DNA: TGTGCCAGCAGCTTAGAGGTGGGCTCCTACAATGAGCAGTTCTTC

D gene: .
clone size: many
V gene: TRBV7-8
J gene: TRBJ2-1
CDR3 protein: CASTYLGTGTLRDEQFF
CDR3 DNA: TGTGCCAGCACGTATCTGGGAACCGGGACGCTCCGCGATGAGCAGTTCTTC

D gene: .
clone size: few
V gene: TRBV19
J gene: TRBJ1-1
CDR3 protein: CASSIIGQQNTEAFF
CDR3 DNA: TGTGCCAGTAGTATAATAGGACAGCAGAACACTGAAGCTTTCTTT

D gene: .
clone size: many
V gene: TRBV7-2
J gene: TRBJ2-1
CDR3 protein: CASTGWRTRRNEQFF
CDR3 DNA: TGTGCCAGCACCGGGTGGCGAACCCGGCGCAATGAGCAGTTCTTC

D gene: TRBD1
clone size: .
V gene: TRBV2
J gene: TRBJ2-1
CDR3 protein: CASQPDRGRYNEQFF
CDR3 DNA: TGTGCCAGCCAACCCGACAGGGGCCGCTACAATGAGCAGTTCTTC

D gene: .
clone size: many
V gene: TRBV10-3
J gene: TRBJ2-1
CDR3 protein: CAISQQLSSYNEQFF
CDR3 DNA: TGTGCCATCAGCCAACAGCTTAGCTCCTACAATGAGCAGTTCTTC

D gene: .
clone size: .
V gene: TRBV12-3/TRBV12-4
J gene: TRBJ2-1
CDR3 protein: CASSSPVGLPYNEQFF
CDR3 DNA: TGTGCCAGCAGTTCCCCTGTAGGGCTACCTTACAATGAGCAGTTCTTC

D gene: .
clone size: many
V gene: TRBV7-9
J gene: TRBJ1-4
CDR3 protein: CASSLVAYEKLFF
CDR3 DNA: TGTGCCAGCAGCTTAGTGGCCTATGAAAAACTGTTTTTT

D gene: .
clone size: .
V gene: TRBV28
J gene: TRBJ1-3
CDR3 protein: CASSLMENTIYF
CDR3 DNA: TGTGCCAGCAGTTTAATGGAAAACACCATATATTTT

D gene: .
clone size: .
V gene: TRBV7-6
J gene: TRBJ2-5
CDR3 protein: CASSLGAGGETQYF
CDR3 DNA: TGTGCCAGCAGCTTAGGCGCCGGGGGAGAGACCCAGTACTTC

D gene: TRBD2
clone size: few
V gene: TRBV6-2/TRBV6-3
J gene: TRBJ2-1
CDR3 protein: CASSWGLAGPANEQFF
CDR3 DNA: TGTGCCAGCAGCTGGGGACTAGCGGGGCCAGCAAATGAGCAGTTCTTC

D gene: .
clone size: many
V gene: TRBV27
J gene: TRBJ2-3
CDR3 protein: CASRPRGGPLGDTQYF
CDR3 DNA: TGTGCCAGCAGACCCAGGGGAGGGCCACTAGGGGATACGCAGTATTTT

D gene: .
clone size: .
V gene: TRBV7-2
J gene: TRBJ2-1
CDR3 protein: CASSLGQGYEQFF
CDR3 DNA: TGTGCCAGCAGCTTAGGGCAGGGCTATGAGCAGTTCTTC

D gene: TRBD2
clone size: many
V gene: TRBV12-3/TRBV12-4
J gene: TRBJ2-3
CDR3 protein: CASIRDSGSPDTQYF
CDR3 DNA: TGTGCCAGCATTAGGGATAGCGGGAGTCCAGATACGCAGTATTTT

D gene: .
clone size: few
V gene: TRBV6-2/TRBV6-3
J gene: TRBJ1-5
CDR3 protein: CASSSRQDNQPQHF
CDR3 DNA: TGTGCCAGCAGTTCCCGACAGGACAATCAGCCCCAGCATTTT

D gene: .
clone size: .
V gene: TRBV4-3
J gene: TRBJ2-1
CDR3 protein: CASSQDNDRYNEQFF
CDR3 DNA: TGCGCCAGCAGCCAAGATAACGACCGCTACAATGAGCAGTTCTTC

D gene: TRBD2
clone size: .
V gene: TRBV5-1
J gene: TRBJ2-3
CDR3 protein: CASSLGLAGESTQYF
CDR3 DNA: TGCGCCAGCAGCCTGGGACTAGCGGGAGAAAGTACGCAGTATTTT

D gene: .
clone size: few
V gene: TRBV6-2/TRBV6-3
J gene: TRBJ1-5
CDR3 protein: CASSTTDDRRPGGPQHF
CDR3 DNA: TGTGCCAGCAGTACGACGGACGACAGACGACCCGGAGGGCCCCAGCATTTT

D gene: TRBD2
clone size: many
V gene: TRBV28
J gene: TRBJ2-4
CDR3 protein: CASSFGWGAIKAGVQYIQYF
CDR3 DNA: TGTGCCAGCAGTTTCGGGTGGGGGGCGATTAAAGCGGGAGTCCAGTACATTCAGTACTTC

D gene: TRBD1
clone size: .
V gene: TRBV4-3
J gene: TRBJ2-1
CDR3 protein: CASSQAPGQGSYEQFF
CDR3 DNA: TGCGCCAGCAGCCAAGCTCCGGGACAGGGGTCCTATGAGCAGTTCTTC

D gene: .
clone size: few
V gene: TRBV20-1
J gene: TRBJ2-1
CDR3 protein: CSARDMLGLSYDEQFF
CDR3 DNA: TGCAGTGCTAGAGATATGTTGGGGTTGAGTTATGATGAGCAGTTCTTC

D gene: TRBD2
clone size: many
V gene: TRBV6-1
J gene: TRBJ2-3
CDR3 protein: CATTSGLAGGGTQYF
CDR3 DNA: TGTGCCACCACCTCCGGACTAGCGGGAGGGGGTACGCAGTATTTT

D gene: TRBD2
clone size: few
V gene: TRBV6-1
J gene: TRBJ2-7
CDR3 protein: CASRPGLGAEQYF
CDR3 DNA: TGTGCCAGCAGACCGGGACTAGGGGCCGAGCAGTACTTC

D gene: .
clone size: few
V gene: TRBV7-2
J gene: TRBJ1-1
CDR3 protein: CASSLRVNEAFF
CDR3 DNA: TGTGCCAGCAGCCTAAGGGTTAACGAAGCTTTCTTT

D gene: TRBD2
clone size: once
V gene: TRBV19
J gene: TRBJ2-1
CDR3 protein: CASSIPWGGHNEQFF
CDR3 DNA: TGTGCCAGTAGTATACCCTGGGGGGGACACAATGAGCAGTTCTTC

D gene: TRBD1
clone size: many
V gene: TRBV27
J gene: TRBJ1-1
CDR3 protein: CASSFWGQADTEAFF
CDR3 DNA: TGTGCCAGCAGTTTTTGGGGACAGGCCGACACTGAAGCTTTCTTT

D gene: TRBD2
clone size: .
V gene: TRBV7-2
J gene: TRBJ2-2
CDR3 protein: CASSPGGRLDELFF
CDR3 DNA: TGTGCCAGCAGCCCGGGAGGGCGTCTCGACGAGCTGTTTTTT